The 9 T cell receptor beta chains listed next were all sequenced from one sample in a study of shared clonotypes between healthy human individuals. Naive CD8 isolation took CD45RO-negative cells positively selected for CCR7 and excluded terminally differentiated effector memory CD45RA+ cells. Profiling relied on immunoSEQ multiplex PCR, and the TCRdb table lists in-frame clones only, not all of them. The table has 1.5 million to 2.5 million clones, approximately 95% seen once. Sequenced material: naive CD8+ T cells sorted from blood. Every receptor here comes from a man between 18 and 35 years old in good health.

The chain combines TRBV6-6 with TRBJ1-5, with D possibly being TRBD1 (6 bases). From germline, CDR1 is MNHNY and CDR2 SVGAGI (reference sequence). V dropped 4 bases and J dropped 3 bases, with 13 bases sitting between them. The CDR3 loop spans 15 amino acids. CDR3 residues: CASSSDTGLNQPQHF. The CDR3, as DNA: TGTGCCAGCAGTTCCGACACAGGGCTCAATCAGCCCCAGCATTTT.

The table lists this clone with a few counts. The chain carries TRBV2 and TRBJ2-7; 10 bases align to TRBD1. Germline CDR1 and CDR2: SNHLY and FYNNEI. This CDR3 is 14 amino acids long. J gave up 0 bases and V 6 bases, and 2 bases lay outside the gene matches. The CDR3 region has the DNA TGTGCCAGCAGCTGGGACAGGGGCTCCTACGAGCAGTACTTC. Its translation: CASSWDRGSYEQYF.

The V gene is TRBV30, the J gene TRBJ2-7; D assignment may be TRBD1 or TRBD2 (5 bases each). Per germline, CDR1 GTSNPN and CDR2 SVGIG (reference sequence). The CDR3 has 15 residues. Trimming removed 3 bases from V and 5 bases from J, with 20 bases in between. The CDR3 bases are TGTGCCTGGAGGGGACCGGGACCCAAGGGCAACGAGCAGTACTTC. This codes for CAWRGPGPKGNEQYF. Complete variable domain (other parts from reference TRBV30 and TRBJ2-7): SQTIHQWPATLVQPVGSPLSLECTVEGTSNPNLYWYRQAAGRGLQLLFYSVGIGQISSEVPQNLSASRPQDRQFILSSKKLLLSDSGFYLCAWRGPGPKGNEQYFGPGTRLTVT.

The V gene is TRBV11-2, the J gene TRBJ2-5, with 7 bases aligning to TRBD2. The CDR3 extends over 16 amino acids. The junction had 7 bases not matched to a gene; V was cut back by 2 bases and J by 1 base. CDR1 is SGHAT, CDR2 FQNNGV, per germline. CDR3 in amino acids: CASSLWGLTVQETQYF. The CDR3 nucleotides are TGTGCCAGCAGCTTATGGGGACTAACAGTCCAAGAGACCCAGTACTTC.

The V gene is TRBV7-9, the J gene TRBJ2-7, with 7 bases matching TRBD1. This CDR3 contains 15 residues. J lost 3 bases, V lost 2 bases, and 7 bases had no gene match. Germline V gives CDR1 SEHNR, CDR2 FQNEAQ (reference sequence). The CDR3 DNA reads TGTGCCAGCAGCTTACCTCCGACAGGGTTCTACGAGCAGTACTTC. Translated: CASSLPPTGFYEQYF.

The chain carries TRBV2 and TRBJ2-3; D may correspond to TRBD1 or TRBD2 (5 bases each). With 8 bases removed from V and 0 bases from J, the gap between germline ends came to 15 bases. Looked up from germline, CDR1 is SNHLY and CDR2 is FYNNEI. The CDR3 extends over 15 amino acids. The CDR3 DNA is TGTGCCAGCGCTACCGGGACGTATAGCACAGATACGCAGTATTTT. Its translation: CASATGTYSTDTQYF.

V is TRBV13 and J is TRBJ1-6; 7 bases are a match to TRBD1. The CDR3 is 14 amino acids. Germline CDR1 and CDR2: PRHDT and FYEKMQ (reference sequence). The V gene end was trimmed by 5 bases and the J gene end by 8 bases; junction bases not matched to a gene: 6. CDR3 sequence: CASSLGQYDSPLHF. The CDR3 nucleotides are TGTGCCAGCAGCCTGGGACAGTACGATTCACCCCTCCACTTT.

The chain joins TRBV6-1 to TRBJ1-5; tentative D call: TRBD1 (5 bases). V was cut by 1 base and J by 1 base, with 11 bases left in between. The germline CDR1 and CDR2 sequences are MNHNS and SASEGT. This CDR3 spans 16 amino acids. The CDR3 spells CASSEGLRDSNQPQHF. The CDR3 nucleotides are TGTGCCAGCAGTGAAGGTCTTCGGGACAGCAATCAGCCCCAGCATTTT.

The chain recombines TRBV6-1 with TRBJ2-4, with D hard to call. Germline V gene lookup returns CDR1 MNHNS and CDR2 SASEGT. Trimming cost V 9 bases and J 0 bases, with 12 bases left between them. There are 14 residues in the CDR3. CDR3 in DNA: TGTGCCAGTTCTTTTTTCCTAGCCAAAAACATTCAGTACTTC. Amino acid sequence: CASSFFLAKNIQYF.